This T cell receptor (beta chain) was captured in a study of tumour-infiltrating T cells in Burkitt lymphoma. Study-wide context: Repertoire clonality predicted overall and progression-free survival.

Turning to this clone: Different DNA sequences within this sample yield the same CDR3.

The method was immunoSEQ multiplex PCR; TCRdb's version includes in-frame clones alone and lacks a portion of them. This sample has about 6,600 clones, with more than 75% found just once. V was shortened by 0 bases and J by 4 bases, with 7 bases between the two germline ends. The CDR3 has 13 residues. Germline V gene lookup returns CDR1 LNHNV and CDR2 YYDKDF (reference sequence). V and J are TRBV15 and TRBJ2-7; no firm D call. This clonotype originated in a human donor with Burkitt lymphoma. The source material was tumor tissue. CDR3 protein: CATSRDRSYEQYF. In DNA, the CDR3 is TGTGCCACCAGCAGAGACCGAAGTTACGAGCAGTACTTC. Full variable domain (missing parts from reference TRBV15 and TRBJ2-7): DAMVIQNPRYQVTQFGKPVTLSCSQTLNHNVMYWYQQKSSQAPKLLFHYYDKDFNNEADTPDNFQSRRPNTSFCFLDIRSPGLGDTAMYLCATSRDRSYEQYFGPGTRLTVT.